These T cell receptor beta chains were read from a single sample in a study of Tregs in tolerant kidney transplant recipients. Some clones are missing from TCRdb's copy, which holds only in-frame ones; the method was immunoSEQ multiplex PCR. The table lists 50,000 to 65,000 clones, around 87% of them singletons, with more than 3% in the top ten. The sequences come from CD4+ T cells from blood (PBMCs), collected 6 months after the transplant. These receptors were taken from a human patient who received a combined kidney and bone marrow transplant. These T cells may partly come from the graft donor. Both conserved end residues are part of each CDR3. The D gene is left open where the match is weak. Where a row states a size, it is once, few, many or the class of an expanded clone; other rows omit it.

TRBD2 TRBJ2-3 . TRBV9 TGTGCCAGCAGCGTCTATCTAGCGGGATTGACAGATACGCAGTATTTT CASSVYLAGLTDTQYF
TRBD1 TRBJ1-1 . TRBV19 TGTGCCAGTAGTCCAACGGGACAGGAAGCTTTCTTT CASSPTGQEAFF
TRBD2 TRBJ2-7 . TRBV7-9 TGTGCCAGCAGCCCGGGACTAGCGGAAACCTACGAGCAGTACTTC CASSPGLAETYEQYF
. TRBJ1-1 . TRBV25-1 TGTGCCAGCAGTGAATTAGTTGGTGAAGCTTTCTTT CASSELVGEAFF
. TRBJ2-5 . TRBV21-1 TGTGCCAGCAGCAGTACTAGCGGGAGGGGTCCAAAGACCCAGTACTTC CASSSTSGRGPKTQYF
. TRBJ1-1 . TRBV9 TGTGCCAGCAGCGTCCAGGGGAATTTCGGCACTGAAGCTTTCTTT CASSVQGNFGTEAFF
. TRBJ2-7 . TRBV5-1 TGCGCCAGCAGCTCCCTTGGAGGGAACTACGAGCAGTACTTC CASSSLGGNYEQYF
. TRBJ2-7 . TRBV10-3 TGTGCCATCAGTGTAGAAGCGGGTCTCTACGAGCAGTACTTC CAISVEAGLYEQYF
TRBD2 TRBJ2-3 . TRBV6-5 TGTGCCAGCACCCGGGGGGGTGTCACAGATACGCAGTATTTT CASTRGGVTDTQYF
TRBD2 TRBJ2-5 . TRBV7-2 TGTGCCAGCAGCCGGGGGGGCGAGGAGACCCAGTACTTC CASSRGGEETQYF
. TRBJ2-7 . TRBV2 TGTGCCAGCAGTGACCCGGGACTCTACGAGCAGTACTTC CASSDPGLYEQYF
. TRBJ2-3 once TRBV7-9 TGTGCCAGCAGCCCACGGGGGAAATTCACAGATACGCAGTATTTT CASSPRGKFTDTQYF
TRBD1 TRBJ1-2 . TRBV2 TGTGCCAGCACAAAAGACAGGGGGATCAACTATGGCTACACCTTC CASTKDRGINYGYTF
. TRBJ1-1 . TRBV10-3 TGTGCCATCAGTGTCGGTCCGGTAATGAACACTGAAGCTTTCTTT CAISVGPVMNTEAFF
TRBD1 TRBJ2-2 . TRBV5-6 TGTGCCAGCAGCTTGGGTGGGACAGACACCGGGGAGCTGTTTTTT CASSLGGTDTGELFF
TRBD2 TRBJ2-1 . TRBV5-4 TGTGCCAGCAGCTTGGGACTAGCGGACTACAATGAGCAGTTCTTC CASSLGLADYNEQFF
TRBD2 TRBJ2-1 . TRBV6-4 TGTGCCAGCGCGGTAGCGGGAGTCGGTGAGCAGTTCTTC CASAVAGVGEQFF
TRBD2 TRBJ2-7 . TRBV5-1 TGCGCCAGCAGCTCAAGTGCGGGACTAGCGGGATACGAGCAGTACTTC CASSSSAGLAGYEQYF
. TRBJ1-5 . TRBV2 TGTGCCAGCAGTGAAGGAGGGGGAGGCAATCAGCCCCAGCATTTT CASSEGGGGNQPQHF
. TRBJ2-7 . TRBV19 TGTGCCAGTAGTATTGTAGTCTCCTACGAGCAGTACTTC CASSIVVSYEQYF
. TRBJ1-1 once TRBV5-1 TGCGCCAGCAGCTTGGAAGGGAACCGGGATGAAGCTTTCTTT CASSLEGNRDEAFF
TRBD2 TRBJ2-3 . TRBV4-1 TGCGCCAGCAGCCAAGCGGGGAGGGTAGATACGCAGTATTTT CASSQAGRVDTQYF
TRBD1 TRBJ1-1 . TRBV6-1 TGTGCCAGCAGACCCGGGACAGTGAACACTGAAGCTTTCTTT CASRPGTVNTEAFF
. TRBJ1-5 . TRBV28 TGTGCCAGCAGTTTAGTTCTAGGCACGAATAGCAATCAGCCCCAGCATTTT CASSLVLGTNSNQPQHF
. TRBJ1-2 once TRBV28 TGTGCCAGCAGTCGACAGTATGGCTACACCTTC CASSRQYGYTF
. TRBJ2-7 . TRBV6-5 TGTGCCAGCAGTTACGGCCGAAATACAGGGAGCTACGAGCAGTACTTC CASSYGRNTGSYEQYF
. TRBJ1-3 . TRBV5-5 TGTGCCAGCAGCCTCGTAGTCTCTGGAAACACCATATATTTT CASSLVVSGNTIYF
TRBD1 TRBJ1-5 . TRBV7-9 TGTGCCAGCAGCCCAACAGGGGGCAATCAGCCCCAGCATTTT CASSPTGGNQPQHF
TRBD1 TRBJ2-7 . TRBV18 TGTGCCAGCTCACCAAATCCCCAGGGGGCCGAGCAGTACTTC CASSPNPQGAEQYF
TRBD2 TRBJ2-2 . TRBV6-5 TGTGCCAGCAGTTTTTTTGCGGGAGATAACGGGGAGCTGTTTTTT CASSFFAGDNGELFF
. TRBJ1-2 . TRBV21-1 TGTGCCAGCAGCAAAAGCCGGACAGGGCGAAACTATGGCTACACCTTC CASSKSRTGRNYGYTF
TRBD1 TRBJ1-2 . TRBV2 TGTGCCAGCAGTACTTACATCCGGGACAGGGGTCGGTACCACTATGGCTACACCTTC CASSTYIRDRGRYHYGYTF
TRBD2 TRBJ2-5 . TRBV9 TGTGCCAGCAGCGTATCAGCGGGAGGAGGCGAGACCCAGTACTTC CASSVSAGGGETQYF
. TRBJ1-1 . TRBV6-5 TGTGCCAGCAGTTACTTAACTGGGAACACTGAAGCTTTCTTT CASSYLTGNTEAFF
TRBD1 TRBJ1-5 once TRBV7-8 TGTGCCAGCAGCCACGGGACAGGGAAGAATCAGCCCCAGCATTTT CASSHGTGKNQPQHF
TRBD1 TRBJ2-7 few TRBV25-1 TGTGCCAGCAGTCCTGGGAACAGGGGTAGCTACGAGCAGTACTTC CASSPGNRGSYEQYF
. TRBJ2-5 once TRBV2 TGTGCCGGCAGACTAGGAGAGACCCAGTACTTC CAGRLGETQYF
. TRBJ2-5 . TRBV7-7 TGTACCAGCAGCCGTGGACAGGGAGGGGGGACCCAGTACTTC CTSSRGQGGGTQYF
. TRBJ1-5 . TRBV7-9 TGTGCCAGCAGCAACTCCGGGACTCAGTCCCAGCATTTT CASSNSGTQSQHF
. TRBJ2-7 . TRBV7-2 TGTGCCAGCAGCTTAACAGGAAGCTCCTACGAGCAGTACTTC CASSLTGSSYEQYF